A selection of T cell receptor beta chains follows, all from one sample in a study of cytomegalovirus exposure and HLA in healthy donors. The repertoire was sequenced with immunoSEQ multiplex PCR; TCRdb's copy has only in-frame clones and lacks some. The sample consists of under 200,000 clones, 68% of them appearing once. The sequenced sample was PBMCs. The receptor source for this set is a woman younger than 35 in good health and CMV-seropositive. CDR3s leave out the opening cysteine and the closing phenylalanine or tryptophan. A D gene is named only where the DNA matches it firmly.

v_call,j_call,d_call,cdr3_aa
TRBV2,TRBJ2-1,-,ASSLYNEQF
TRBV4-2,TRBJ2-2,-,ASSHPWTLELRELF
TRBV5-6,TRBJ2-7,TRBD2,ASSPAGGGYEQY
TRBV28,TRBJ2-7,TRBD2,ASSTGTSGRKREQY
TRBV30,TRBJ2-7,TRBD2,ACSLAGAHEQY
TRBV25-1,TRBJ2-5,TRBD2,ASSAVGLAGRETQY
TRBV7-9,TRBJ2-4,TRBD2,ASSRNRGGDNIQY
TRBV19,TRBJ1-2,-,ASSPQAGQGQPYGYT
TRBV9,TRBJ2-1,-,ASSAPGANGQSEQF
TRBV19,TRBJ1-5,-,ASSIYQGSHQPQH
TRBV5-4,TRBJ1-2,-,ASSSAVWGGYGYT
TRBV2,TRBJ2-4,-,ASSDPLAKNIQY
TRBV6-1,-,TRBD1,ASREQGSYEQY
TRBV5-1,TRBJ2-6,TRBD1,ASSITGTGPLSGANVLT